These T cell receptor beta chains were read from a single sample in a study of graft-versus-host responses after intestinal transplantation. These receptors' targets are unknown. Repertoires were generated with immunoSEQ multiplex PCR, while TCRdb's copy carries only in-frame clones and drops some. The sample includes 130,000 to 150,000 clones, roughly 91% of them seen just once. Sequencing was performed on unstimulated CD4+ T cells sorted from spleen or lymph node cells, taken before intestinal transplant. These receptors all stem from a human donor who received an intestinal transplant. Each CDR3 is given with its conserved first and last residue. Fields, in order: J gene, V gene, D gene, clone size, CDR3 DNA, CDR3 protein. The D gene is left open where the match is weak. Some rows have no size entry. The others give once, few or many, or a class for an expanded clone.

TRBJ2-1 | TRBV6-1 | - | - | TGTGCCAGCAGTGATCTTGGAAGATGGCAGTTCTTC | CASSDLGRWQFF
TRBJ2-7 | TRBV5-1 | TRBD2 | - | TGCGCCAGCCAGATATGGACTAGCGGGATGTACGAGCAGTACTTC | CASQIWTSGMYEQYF
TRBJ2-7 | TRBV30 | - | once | TGTGCCTGGAGTCAAGACGCAAAAGAGCAGTACTTC | CAWSQDAKEQYF
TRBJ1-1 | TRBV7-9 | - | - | TGTGCCAGCAGCCCGAATGGGCAGCTGAACACTGAAGCTTTCTTT | CASSPNGQLNTEAFF
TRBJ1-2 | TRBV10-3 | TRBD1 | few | TGTGCCAATGGACAGGGAAATGGCTACACCTTC | CANGQGNGYTF
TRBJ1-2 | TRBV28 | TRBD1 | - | TGTGCCAGCAGTCCGTTAGGGACAGGGGTTAACTATGGCTACACCTTC | CASSPLGTGVNYGYTF
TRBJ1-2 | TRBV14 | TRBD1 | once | TGTGCCAGCAGCCAAGATCCCGGACAGGAAGGGAACTATGGCTACACCTTC | CASSQDPGQEGNYGYTF
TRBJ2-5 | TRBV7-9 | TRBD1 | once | TGTGCCAGCAGCTTAGTGGTGGGACAGGGGGCTCGGGAGACCCAGTACTTC | CASSLVVGQGARETQYF
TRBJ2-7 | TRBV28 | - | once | TGTGCCAGCAGTTACCACAAGGTGTCTGCCGAGCAGTACTTC | CASSYHKVSAEQYF
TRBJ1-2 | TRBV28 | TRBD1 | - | TGTGCCAGCAGCCGCTCCTCGGGACAGTCCCGTAACTATGGCTACACCTTC | CASSRSSGQSRNYGYTF
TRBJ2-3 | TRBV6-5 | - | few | TGTGCCAGCAGTTACTCTAAAAGAGGCACAGATACGCAGTATTTT | CASSYSKRGTDTQYF
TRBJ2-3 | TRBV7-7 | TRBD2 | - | TGTGCCAGCAGCTTAAGGAGGGCGCTAGCGGGAGAAGATACGCAGTATTTT | CASSLRRALAGEDTQYF
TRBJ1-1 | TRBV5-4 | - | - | TGTGCCAGCAGCTTAGGGTTAGTGAACACTGAAGCTTTCTTT | CASSLGLVNTEAFF
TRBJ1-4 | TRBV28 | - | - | TGTGCCAGCAGTTTACCGCAGGGAACTAATGAAAAACTGTTTTTT | CASSLPQGTNEKLFF
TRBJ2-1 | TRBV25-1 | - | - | TGTGCCAGCAGTGGGCCTTATTGGGGGGCAGCGGGAAACAATGAGCAGTTCTTC | CASSGPYWGAAGNNEQFF
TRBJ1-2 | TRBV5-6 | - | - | TGTGCCAGCAGCTTGGGGGTGGATAACTATGGCTACACCTTC | CASSLGVDNYGYTF
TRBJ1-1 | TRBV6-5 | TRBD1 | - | TGTGCCAGCAGTTACTCGCAGGGGGCAGCGAACACTGAAGCTTTCTTT | CASSYSQGAANTEAFF
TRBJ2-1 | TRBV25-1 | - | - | TGTGCCAGCAGTGGAGCGCCGATCAGGGTATTAGGTGGGAATGAGCAGTTCTTC | CASSGAPIRVLGGNEQFF
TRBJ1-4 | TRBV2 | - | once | TGTGCCAGCAAAGGGGGGTTTACTGAAAAACTGTTTTTT | CASKGGFTEKLFF
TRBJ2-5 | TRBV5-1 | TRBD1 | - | TGCGCCAGCAGCTTGGGGACAGGGATAGAGACCCAGTACTTC | CASSLGTGIETQYF
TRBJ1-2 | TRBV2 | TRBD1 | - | TGTGCCAGCAGGGAACGGGACAGGGGGCGAGGAGGTGCCTATGGCTACACCTTC | CASRERDRGRGGAYGYTF
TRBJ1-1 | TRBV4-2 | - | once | TGTGCCAGCAGCCCACAGGACAGTGGACCCCTGAACACTGAAGCTTTCTTT | CASSPQDSGPLNTEAFF
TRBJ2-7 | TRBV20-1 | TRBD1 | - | TGCAGTGCGGGACAGGGGCCCGAGCAGTACTTC | CSAGQGPEQYF